Given below is one T cell receptor beta chain in context. Its binding antigen is unknown. Per-base qualities were not stored, and no clone one base away is much larger. Between the V and J ends, shortened by 5 bases and 6 bases respectively, the junction contains 17 bases. The CDR3, from cysteine to phenylalanine, totals 16 residues. Left in the record is the CDR3 DNA by itself, 48 bases read in frame from the first base. Looking up the germline V gene yields CDR1 SGHDN and CDR2 FVKESK. The sample is drawn from a study of blood T cell repertoires in COVID-19 (dated by TCRdb to the early 2020s). Regarding the research as a whole: Collaborator samples came from the United States, Italy and Spain and covered acute and convalescent phases of COVID-19. The sample metadata nearly always contained a de-identified subject ID, COVID-19 status, age in years and sex. Where HLA class I and class II types were available, the types were taken from metadata supplied by the sample provider, not from assay-based typing. The repertoires were released in a freely available public database intended as a resource for research on the immune response to SARS-CoV-2. The samples were drawn from two sources: the first 160 participants of the ongoing ImmuneRACE study, and 1,000 to 1,500 subjects contributed by 6 global collaborators. The material from the prospective study consisted of cDNA or gDNA derived from T cells, B-cell-depleted T cells, or PBMCs. The dataset comprised deeply sampled blood TCRbeta repertoires from subjects exposed to, actively infected with, or recovered from COVID-19. Findings and caveats that apply to the study as a whole: How much clinical and demographic metadata was included differed by source and by participant, and the metadata was provided uncurated.

One collaborating source in Seattle enrolled patients while the patients were actively infected and followed the patients over time throughout the course of disease. The collaborating institutions used their own protocols to collect whole blood in K2EDTA tubes. For TCRbeta analysis, collaborators shipped samples in one of three forms: frozen whole blood, isolated PBMCs, or DNA extracted from either of those sample types. The immunoSEQ Assay, a bias-controlled multiplex PCR, was used to amplify TCRbeta CDR3 regions from genomic DNA. As for the original processing: The number of nucleated cells in each sample was estimated from the amplification of reference gene primers within the assay. Sequence reads were collapsed and filtered to measure the absolute abundance of every unique TCRbeta CDR3 rearrangement. Productive Simpson clonality was computed per sample as the square root of Simpson's diversity index over productive rearrangements. TCRdb retrieved this table from immuneACCESS and kept in-frame rearrangements only. Not all clones are present; in checked studies, unresolved V genes account for under half, and no reason is known for the remainder. From that table come the V and J calls and clone size; the DNA was used to work out D and trimming. A total of 150,000 to 200,000 clones appear in this sample, about nine tenths of them only once. The biggest ten clones account for approximately 5% of the sample.

The chain joins TRBV14 to TRBJ1-6; the D gene is perhaps TRBD1, from 5 matching bases. Sequenced input: peripheral blood. The TCR comes from a man younger than 40 with COVID-19, enrolled during active disease. CDR3 region: CASSTRTRAFNSPLHF. Here is the DNA: TGTGCCAGCAGCACACGGACAAGGGCCTTTAATTCACCCCTCCACTTT. With the portions outside the CDR3 filled from the reference TRBV14 and TRBJ1-6 genes, the complete variable region becomes EAGVTQFPSHSVIEKGQTVTLRCDPISGHDNLYWYRRVMGKEIKFLLHFVKESKQDESGMPNNRFLAERTGGTYSTLKVQPAELEDSGVYFCASSTRTRAFNSPLHFGNGTRLTVT.